This T cell receptor beta chain is drawn from a study of CD8+ T cells in alopecia areata. Findings and limits, study-wide: Relative to normal scalp, lesional scalp, especially alopecia totalis/universalis, showed higher clonality. Whereas mice showed it more clearly, TCR sharing across patients was murkier, possibly because of HLA. Tofacitinib significantly lowered scalp clonality and expanded CD8+ clones among the top 100.

Treatment here: oral pan-JAK inhibitor, 5-10 mg twice daily. Peripheral blood and lesional scalp punch biopsies were taken from alopecia areata patients. Sequencing used cDNA as its template, made by extracting RNA and reverse transcribing it. Libraries were prepared by immunoSEQ multiplex PCR; TCRdb keeps only in-frame clonotypes and omits some of them. The sample contains more than 110,000 clones, 82% of which appear only once. As concerns this clone: The antigen is unknown. Other DNA sequences within the sample encode an identical CDR3.

The sequence was collected from a human donor with alopecia areata. The material was CD8+ T cells sorted from blood, obtained at week 4, from a patient treated with tofacitinib.

The CDR3 is CSAFQDTGELFF. In DNA form, the CDR3 reads TGCAGCGCGTTTCAAGACACCGGGGAGCTGTTTTTT. The gene calls are TRBV29-1 and TRBJ2-2; D unresolved. Trimming took off 7 bases at V and 3 bases at J, with 9 bases between the two ends. From germline, CDR1 is SQVTM and CDR2 ANQGSEA. The CDR3 is 12 residues long.